The T cell receptor (beta chain) described here comes from a study of T cell responses to AZD1222 COVID-19 vaccine. Germline assignment: CDR1 DFQATT and CDR2 SNEGSKA (reference sequence). V shed 6 bases and J 10 bases; nucleotides not matched to a gene: 4. The CDR3 runs to 11 residues. Assay used: immunoSEQ multiplex PCR; TCRdb lists only in-frame clones, some missing. The sample contains 80,000 to 85,000 clones, approximately 89% of which appear only once. Study-level results: Recipients of AZD1222 seropositive at baseline numbered only 6 or 7.

Details on this clone: Its matching antigen is unknown.

This sample comprised peripheral blood, obtained 28 days after the second AZD1222 dose. The sequence was obtained from an adult who received the AZD1222 COVID-19 vaccine. The chain recombines TRBV20-1 with TRBJ2-1, with 9 bases identical to TRBD2. In DNA, the CDR3 is TGCAGTGCGTCGACTAGCGGAGAGCAGTTCTTC. This gives the protein CSASTSGEQFF.